The T cell receptor beta chain described here comes from a study of response to subunit inactivated influenza vaccine. General study findings and limits: That few new T cells are recruited by each seasonal influenza vaccination was the authors' suggestion.

TCRdb ran MiXCR on the RT-PCR reads and lists one entry per CDR3 protein. Of hundreds of thousands of distinct CDR3 sequences in the sample, around 18% were seen once. Remarks on this clonotype: Its specificity is not known.

Sequenced material: PBMCs from blood, taken 5 days after vaccination. The receptor comes from a man aged 45 to 65 who received an inactivated influenza vaccine.

The CDR3 loop reads CASSFGGRGTETQYF. The CDR3 bases are TGTGCCAGCAGCTTCGGGGGTAGGGGAACAGAGACCCAGTACTTC. This chain uses TRBV7-2 with TRBJ2-5; D might be TRBD2 (6 bases). The CDR3 is 15 amino acids. Germline values: CDR1 SGHTA, CDR2 FQGNSA. With 3 bases removed from V and 4 bases from J, the gap between germline ends came to 15 bases.